This T cell receptor beta chain was observed in a study of shared clonotypes between healthy human individuals. CDR3 length: 15 residues. V was clipped by 0 bases and J by 6 bases; unmatched bases: 6. Germline V CDR1 and CDR2: SGHAT, FQNNGV. Using immunoSEQ multiplex PCR, the repertoire was profiled, and TCRdb retains in-frame clones only, with some absent. The sample holds some 1 million clones, more than 60% seen once. Participating donors were healthy, HIV-negative adults free of recent acute infections or vaccinations. This sequence originates from a man aged 18 to 30 in good health. V usage is TRBV11-2 and J usage is TRBJ2-7; 9 nucleotides line up with TRBD2. Sequencing used memory CD4+ T cells sorted from blood. The subset denotes: CD45RA-negative fraction. As DNA, the CDR3 is TGTGCCAGCAGCTTAGATGGGACTAGCAACGGCGAGCAGTACTTC. Protein product: CASSLDGTSNGEQYF. Full variable domain (outside the CDR3, taken from reference TRBV11-2 and TRBJ2-7): EAGVAQSPRYKIIEKRQSVAFWCNPISGHATLYWYQQILGQGPKLLIQFQNNGVVDDSQLPKDRFSAERLKGVDSTLKIQPAKLEDSAVYLCASSLDGTSNGEQYFGPGTRLTVT.